These 20 T cell receptor beta chains originate from one sample sequenced in a study of control samples from healthy donors and cancer patients. Sequencing was performed with immunoSEQ multiplex PCR; in TCRdb, only in-frame clones are kept and a portion is missing. This sample has some 95,000 clones, with around 90% found just once. The specimen sequenced was blood. These receptors all stem from a man under 40 in good health.

The rearrangement links TRBV5-1 to TRBJ1-6; TRBD1 aligns across 9 bases. Germline V CDR1 and CDR2: SGHRS, YFSETQ. The CDR3 totals 16 residues. After removal of 0 bases from V and 9 bases from J, the junction contained 7 bases not matched to a gene. The CDR3 here is CASSLGQGVSGSPLHF. The CDR3 coding sequence is TGCGCCAGCAGCTTGGGACAGGGGGTGAGTGGTTCACCCCTCCACTTT.

This sequence joins TRBV30 and TRBJ2-4; 10 positions match TRBD1. The CDR3 runs to 13 residues. Germline V gene data show CDR1 as GTSNPN and CDR2 as SVGIG (reference sequence). The V and J ends lost 2 bases and 10 bases, in that order; junction bases with no gene match: 5. CDR3 residues: CAWSLGTGEIQYF. The CDR3 DNA reads as TGTGCCTGGAGTTTGGGGACAGGGGAAATTCAGTACTTC.

V and J are TRBV7-9 and TRBJ2-1; 10 nucleotides align to TRBD1. The CDR3 spans 17 residues. From germline, CDR1 is SEHNR and CDR2 FQNEAQ (reference sequence). V was clipped by 3 bases and J by 2 bases; unmatched bases: 7. The chain's CDR3 is CASSFSRDRGPYNEQFF. The CDR3 nucleotides are TGTGCCAGCAGCTTTAGTAGGGACAGGGGCCCCTACAATGAGCAGTTCTTC.

This chain links TRBV11-2 with TRBJ1-1, with D hard to call. The CDR3 is made up of 16 amino acids. Trimming took off 5 bases at V and 4 bases at J, with 20 bases between the two ends. Per germline, CDR1 SGHAT and CDR2 FQNNGV. DNA of the CDR3: TGTGCCAGCAGCCCATCCCGGAATGGACGGTTCACTGAAGCTTTCTTT. This codes for CASSPSRNGRFTEAFF.

The chain is built from TRBV27 and TRBJ2-1; 8 bases match TRBD2. The CDR3 sequence is 16 residues long. The ends lost 1 base at V and 1 base at J; junction bases unmatched: 3. Germline V gives CDR1 MNHEY, CDR2 SMNVEV (reference sequence). CDR3 in amino acids: CASSLLTSGSYNEQFF. The CDR3 DNA reads TGTGCCAGCAGTTTATTAACTAGCGGATCCTACAATGAGCAGTTCTTC.

The rearrangement uses TRBV7-9 and TRBJ2-2; D is uncertain. The V end was cut by 2 bases, the J end by 3 bases, with 10 bases between. Looked up from germline, CDR1 is SEHNR and CDR2 is FQNEAQ (reference sequence). CDR3 size: 15 residues. CDR3 protein: CASSLLTTYTGELFF. CDR3 DNA sequence: TGTGCCAGCAGCTTATTAACCACCTACACCGGGGAGCTGTTTTTT.

The rearrangement links TRBV18 to TRBJ2-3; unclear D gene. The V and J ends lost 3 bases and 5 bases respectively, with 3 bases between them. This CDR3 contains 11 residues. The V gene's germline CDR1 is KGHSH and CDR2 LQKENI. The DNA for the CDR3 is TGTGCCAGCTCACCGGAAGATACGCAGTATTTT. Its protein product is CASSPEDTQYF.

There are a few counts of this clone. The chain is built from TRBV2 and TRBJ1-2; D not resolved. In germline, CDR1 is SNHLY, CDR2 FYNNEI. Trimming stripped 6 bases from V and 10 bases from J, with 9 bases between. This CDR3 contains 10 residues. The CDR3 is CASREILYTF. In DNA, the CDR3 is TGTGCCAGCAGAGAGATCCTCTACACCTTC.

This chain links TRBV11-3 with TRBJ2-6; no clear D. CDR1 is SGHNT, CDR2 YENEEA, per germline. V was shortened by 5 bases and J by 4 bases, with 6 bases between the two germline ends. The CDR3 has 13 amino acids. The CDR3 protein is CASSREGANVLTF. The CDR3 nucleotides are TGTGCCAGCAGCCGAGAGGGGGCCAACGTCCTGACTTTC.

The gene calls are TRBV5-4 and TRBJ2-1, with D possibly TRBD2 on 6 matching bases. With 4 bases removed from V and 6 bases from J, the gap between germline ends came to 23 bases. The CDR3 runs 17 residues. Per germline, CDR1 SGHNT and CDR2 YYREEE (reference sequence). The CDR3 coding sequence is TGTGCCAGCAGCGAAGGTTTAGGGGCGGGAATTGTCAATGAGCAGTTCTTC. Residues: CASSEGLGAGIVNEQFF.

This chain links TRBV3-1 (or the pseudogene TRBV3-2) with TRBJ2-1; TRBD2 matches at 7 bases. V was pared by 4 bases and J by 8 bases, with 8 bases of the junction left unmatched. This CDR3 contains 14 residues. Germline V gene data show CDR1 as LGHDT and CDR2 as YNNKEL (reference sequence). The CDR3 region has the DNA TGTGCCAGCAGCCCAGAGAGCGGGATTTATGAGCAGTTCTTC. Encoded protein: CASSPESGIYEQFF.

In DNA form, the CDR3 reads TGTGCCAGTAGTATAATCTGGGGAAATGAAAAACTGTTTTTT. This codes for CASSIIWGNEKLFF. The chain couples TRBV19 to TRBJ1-4; D gene ambiguous. The germline V and J ends were trimmed by 2 bases and 5 bases, with 9 bases remaining between them. This CDR3 is 14 amino acids long. The germline gives CDR1 LNHDA, CDR2 SQIVND (reference sequence).

This rearrangement joins TRBV11-2 to TRBJ1-1; 7 nucleotides agree with TRBD1. This CDR3 has 13 residues. CDR1 and CDR2 from the germline V gene are SGHAT and FQNNGV. The trim removed 5 bases at V and 5 bases at J, leaving 5 bases unmatched. This CDR3 reads CASSARQGTEAFF. The CDR3 DNA follows: TGTGCCAGCAGCGCCAGACAGGGAACTGAAGCTTTCTTT.

This clone came up once. The chain links TRBV5-1 to TRBJ2-1, with 7 bases identical to TRBD1. The junction had 6 bases not matched to a gene; V was cut back by 3 bases and J by 6 bases. The CDR3 has 14 residues. Germline V gene lookup returns CDR1 SGHRS and CDR2 YFSETQ. The CDR3 DNA reads as TGCGCCAGCAGCTCCCCGGGACAGTCCAATGAGCAGTTCTTC. Translation: CASSSPGQSNEQFF.

The J gene is TRBJ1-3, the V gene TRBV15; perhaps TRBD1 as D (5 bases). CDR1 and CDR2 (germline): LNHNV, YYDKDF (reference sequence). V lost 1 base, J lost 0 bases, and 13 bases lay in between. The CDR3 totals 17 residues. CDR3 in amino acids: CATSRGGHSNSGNTIYF. CDR3 DNA: TGTGCCACCAGCAGAGGAGGACACTCCAACTCTGGAAACACCATATATTTT.

J is TRBJ2-2 and V is TRBV24-1, with TRBD1 matching 7 bases. The length of the CDR3 is 16 residues. Germline V gives CDR1 KGHDR, CDR2 SFDVKD. With V trimmed by 1 base and J by 1 base, 2 bases remained unmatched. DNA of the CDR3: TGTGCCACCAGTGATTTTTGGACAGGGAACACCGGGGAGCTGTTTTTT. It encodes CATSDFWTGNTGELFF.

The chain is built from TRBV2 and TRBJ2-7, with D maybe TRBD1 (5 bases). The CDR3 has 13 residues. Germline CDR1 reads SNHLY; CDR2 reads FYNNEI. V lost 7 bases and J lost 2, with 12 bases in between. CDR3 region: CASTETDPYEQYF. For the CDR3, the DNA is TGTGCCAGCACCGAGACAGACCCCTACGAGCAGTACTTC. Full variable domain (rest looked up from reference TRBV2 and TRBJ2-7): EPEVTQTPSHQVTQMGQEVILRCVPISNHLYFYWYRQILGQKVEFLVSFYNNEISEKSEIFDDQFSVERPDGSNFTLKIRSTKLEDSAMYFCASTETDPYEQYFGPGTRLTVT.

The genes are TRBV9 and TRBJ1-4; a weak D match, TRBD1 (5 bases). The V gene's germline CDR1 is SGDLS and CDR2 YYNGEE. The CDR3 has 15 amino acids. The V gene lost 2 bases and the J gene lost 0 bases, with 8 bases spanning the gap. The CDR3 DNA reads TGTGCCAGCAGCGTTCAGGGTTCAACTAATGAAAAACTGTTTTTT. Amino acids: CASSVQGSTNEKLFF.

This clone is a singleton in its sample. The V gene is TRBV30, the J gene TRBJ2-2; no reliable D call. V lost 3 bases and J lost 8, with 10 bases in between. Germline CDR1 GTSNPN, CDR2 SVGIG (reference sequence). The CDR3 has 12 amino acids. The CDR3 DNA is TGTGCCTGGAGCCCATCTATTGGGGAGCTGTTTTTT. Its protein is CAWSPSIGELFF.

The chain recombines TRBV14 with TRBJ2-7; D might be TRBD2 (6 bases). The CDR3 contains 14 residues. The V and J ends lost 1 base and 3 bases respectively, with 10 bases between them. Germline V CDR1 and CDR2: SGHDN, FVKESK. In nucleotides, the CDR3 is TGTGCCAGCAGCCAAGGTGTGGGGGGCTACGAGCAGTACTTC. This sequence encodes CASSQGVGGYEQYF.